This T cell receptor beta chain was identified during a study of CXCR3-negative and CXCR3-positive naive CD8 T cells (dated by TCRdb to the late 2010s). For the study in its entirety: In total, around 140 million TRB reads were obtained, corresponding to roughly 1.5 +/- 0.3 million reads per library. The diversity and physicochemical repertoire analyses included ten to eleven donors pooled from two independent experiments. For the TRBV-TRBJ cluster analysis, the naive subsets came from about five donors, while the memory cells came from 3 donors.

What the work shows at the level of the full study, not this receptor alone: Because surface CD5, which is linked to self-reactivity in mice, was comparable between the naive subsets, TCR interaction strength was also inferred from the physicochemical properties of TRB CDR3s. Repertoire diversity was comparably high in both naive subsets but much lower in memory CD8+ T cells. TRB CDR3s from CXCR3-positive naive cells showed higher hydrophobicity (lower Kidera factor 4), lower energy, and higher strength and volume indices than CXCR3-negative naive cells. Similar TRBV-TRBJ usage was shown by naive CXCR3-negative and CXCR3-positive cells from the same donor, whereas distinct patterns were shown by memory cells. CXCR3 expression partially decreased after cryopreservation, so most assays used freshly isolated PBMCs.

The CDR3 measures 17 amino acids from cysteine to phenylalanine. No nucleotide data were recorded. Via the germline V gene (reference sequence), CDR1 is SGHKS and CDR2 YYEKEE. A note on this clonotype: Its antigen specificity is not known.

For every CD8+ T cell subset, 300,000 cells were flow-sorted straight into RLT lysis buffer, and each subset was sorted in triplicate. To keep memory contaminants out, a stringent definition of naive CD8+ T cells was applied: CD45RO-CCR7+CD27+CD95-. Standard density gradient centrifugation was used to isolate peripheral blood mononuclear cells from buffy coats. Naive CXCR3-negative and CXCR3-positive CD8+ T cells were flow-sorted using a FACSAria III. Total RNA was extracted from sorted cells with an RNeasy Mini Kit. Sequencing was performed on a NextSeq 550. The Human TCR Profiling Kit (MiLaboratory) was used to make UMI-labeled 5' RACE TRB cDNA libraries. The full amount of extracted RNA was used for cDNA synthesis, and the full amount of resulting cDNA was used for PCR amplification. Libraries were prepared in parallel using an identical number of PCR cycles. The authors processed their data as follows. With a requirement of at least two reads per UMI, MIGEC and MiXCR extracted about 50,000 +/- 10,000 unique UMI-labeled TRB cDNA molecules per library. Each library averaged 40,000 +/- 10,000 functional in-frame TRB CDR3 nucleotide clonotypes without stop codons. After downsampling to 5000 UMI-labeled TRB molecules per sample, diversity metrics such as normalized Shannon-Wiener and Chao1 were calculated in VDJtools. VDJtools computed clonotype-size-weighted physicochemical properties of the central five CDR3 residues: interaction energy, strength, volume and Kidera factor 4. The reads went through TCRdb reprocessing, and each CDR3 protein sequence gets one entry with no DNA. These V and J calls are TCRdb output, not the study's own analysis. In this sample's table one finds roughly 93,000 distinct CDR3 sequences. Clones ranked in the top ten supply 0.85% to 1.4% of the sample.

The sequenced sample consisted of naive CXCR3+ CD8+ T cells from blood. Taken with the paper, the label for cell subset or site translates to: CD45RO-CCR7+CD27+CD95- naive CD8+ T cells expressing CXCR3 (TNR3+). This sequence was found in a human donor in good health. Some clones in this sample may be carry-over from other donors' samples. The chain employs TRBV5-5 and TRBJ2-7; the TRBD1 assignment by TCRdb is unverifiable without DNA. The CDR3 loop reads CASSTDDPRTGAREQYF.